This TCR beta chain originates from a study of spatial heterogeneity in lung cancer. TCRdb independently ran MiXCR on the 5' RACE reads; one entry per CDR3 protein. Here the sample spans about 92,000 distinct CDR3 sequences, about 12% being singletons. This CDR3 is 16 amino acids long. CDR1 is LGHNA, CDR2 YSLEER, per germline. V lost 0 bases and J 2 bases, leaving 12 bases between the germline ends. There are a few counts of this clonotype. Time point denoted: sample taken at primary tumor resection. The chain links TRBV4-3 to TRBJ2-3; D may be TRBD1 or TRBD2 (5 bases each). Material: PBMCs, obtained at surgery. The clonotype comes from a male donor with early-stage non-small cell lung cancer. Written as DNA, the CDR3 is TGCGCCAGCAGCCAAGAAGGACGGGGCACCACAGATACGCAGTATTTT. This codes for CASSQEGRGTTDTQYF.